This T cell receptor beta chain came from a study of T cell changes during pregnancy in multiple sclerosis. Using immunoSEQ multiplex PCR, the repertoire was profiled, and TCRdb retains in-frame clones only, with some absent. The table lists approximately 65,000 clones, 85% to 95% of them singletons. Germline CDR1 SGDLS, CDR2 YYNGEE. This CDR3 region has 13 residues. Trimming took 0 bases from V and 6 from J, leaving 9 bases between them. The sequence was collected from a female donor in good health, enrolled as a control in a pregnancy study. This chain connects TRBV9 to TRBJ1-1; D may be TRBD1 (5 bases). Sequenced material: CD8+ T cells from peripheral blood mononuclear cells, taken in the third trimester of pregnancy. In DNA, the CDR3 is TGTGCCAGCAGCGTAGCTCGACAGTCTGAAGCTTTCTTT. Translated: CASSVARQSEAFF.